This TCR beta chain was identified during a study of memory CD4+ T cells and cytomegalovirus serostatus. Libraries were prepared by immunoSEQ multiplex PCR; TCRdb keeps only in-frame clonotypes and omits some of them. Of about 41,000 clones listed, roughly 77% were seen once; the top ten hold 0.65% to 0.85%. The CDR3 is 13 residues long. Germline values: CDR1 SGHTA, CDR2 FQGNSA. V was clipped by 2 bases and J by 3 bases, with 8 bases between them. Single viable CD3+CD4+CD8-CD45RO+ cells were sorted as the memory CD4+ T cells. Donors' CMV status reflects serum IgG against pp150, pp28, p38, p52. The TCR was taken from an adult in good health and CMV-seronegative. The sample taken for sequencing was memory CD4+ T cells from blood. The chain carries TRBV7-2 and TRBJ2-7, with D perhaps matching TRBD1 (6 bases). The CDR3 sequence is CASSLNRDYEQYF. The CDR3 DNA sequence: TGTGCCAGCAGCTTAAACAGGGACTACGAGCAGTACTTC.